Shown below are 29 T cell receptor beta chains from a single sample sequenced in a study of blood T cell repertoires in COVID-19. Sequenced by immunoSEQ multiplex PCR; TCRdb stores in-frame clones only, minus some. The table lists roughly 330,000 clones, nearly 90% of them singletons. The sequenced sample consisted of PBMCs or T cells enriched from blood (not recorded which). Every receptor here comes from a woman younger than 45 who had recovered from COVID-19.

The chain combines TRBV20-1 with TRBJ1-1; D unresolved. V dropped 3 bases and J dropped 3 bases, with 5 bases sitting between them. CDR3 length: 11 amino acids. The germline gives CDR1 DFQATT, CDR2 SNEGSKA (reference sequence). As DNA, the CDR3 is TGCAGTGCTAGCGGGTACACTGAAGCTTTCTTT. Translating it yields CSASGYTEAFF.

The gene calls are TRBV9 and TRBJ1-5; 8 bases line up with TRBD1. V lost 3 bases and J lost 13; bases outside the gene matches: 18. Per the germline V gene, CDR1 is SGDLS and CDR2 is YYNGEE. The CDR3 covers 16 residues. CDR3 DNA sequence: TGTGCCAGCAGCGCGAGACAGGGGATGGCGGCCCCCTTTCAGCATTTT. Protein product: CASSARQGMAAPFQHF.

CDR3 region: CASSEDRVRYEQYF. CDR3 nucleotides: TGTGCCAGCAGCGAGGACAGGGTACGTTACGAGCAGTACTTC. The rearrangement links TRBV2 to TRBJ2-7; 8 bases line up with TRBD1. This CDR3 has 14 residues. Germline V gene lookup returns CDR1 SNHLY and CDR2 FYNNEI. Unmatched junction bases numbered 8, after V lost 6 bases and J lost 4 bases.

The rearrangement links TRBV29-1 to TRBJ1-1; TRBD1 aligns across 7 bases. The trim removed 4 bases at V and 1 base at J, leaving 3 bases unmatched. Germline CDR1 and CDR2: SQVTM and ANQGSEA. This CDR3 region has 13 residues. The CDR3 DNA is TGCAGCGTTGTAGGGACAGAGAACACTGAAGCTTTCTTT. The encoded protein is CSVVGTENTEAFF.

The V gene is TRBV19, the J gene TRBJ1-1, with D uncertain. The CDR3 length is 13 residues. Looked up from germline, CDR1 is LNHDA and CDR2 is SQIVND (reference sequence). V was shortened by 3 bases and J by 0 bases, with 5 bases between the two germline ends. CDR3 loop: CASSMQVNTEAFF. CDR3 DNA sequence: TGTGCCAGTAGTATGCAGGTGAACACTGAAGCTTTCTTT.

Notes on this clone: One junction end disagrees with the germline gene, perhaps due to a read error. The rearrangement uses TRBV19 and TRBJ1-1, with D possibly being TRBD1 (5 bases). The CDR3 contains 15 residues. Germline values: CDR1 LNHDA, CDR2 SQIVND (reference sequence). The CDR3 coding sequence is TGTGCCAGTAGTAAGTCCATCAGGGCTGGCTTTGAATCTTTCTTT. This gives the protein CASSKSIRAGFESFF.

The chain links TRBV7-9 to TRBJ1-1, with 7 positions matching TRBD1. From germline, CDR1 is SEHNR and CDR2 FQNEAQ (reference sequence). The CDR3 spans 16 residues. The V gene end was trimmed by 5 bases and the J gene end by 1 base; junction bases not matched to a gene: 10. CDR3 amino acids: CASSPPRDRANTEAFF. In DNA form, the CDR3 reads TGTGCCAGCAGCCCCCCCCGTGACAGGGCGAACACTGAAGCTTTCTTT.

V is TRBV6-5 and J is TRBJ1-1; 7 bases agree with TRBD1. Germline-derived CDR1 and CDR2 are MNHEY and SVGAGI. This CDR3 spans 15 amino acids. Losses at the gene ends were 6 bases for V and 0 bases for J; bases not matched to a gene: 7. In nucleotides, the CDR3 is TGTGCCAGCAGACGGACAGGCCAGATGAACACTGAAGCTTTCTTT. Protein product: CASRRTGQMNTEAFF.

The chain links TRBV7-2 to TRBJ1-5, with a tentative D call TRBD1 (5 bases). This CDR3 spans 17 amino acids. V dropped 2 bases and J dropped 6 bases, with 20 bases sitting between them. CDR1 SGHTA and CDR2 FQGNSA come from the germline V gene. CDR3 in amino acids: CASSLIKPGSGGQPQHF. The DNA of the CDR3 is TGTGCCAGCAGCTTAATAAAGCCCGGGTCGGGGGGTCAGCCCCAGCATTTT.

This clone was counted once. V and J are TRBV9 and TRBJ1-1; D is perhaps TRBD1 (5 bases). Germline V gives CDR1 SGDLS, CDR2 YYNGEE. Deletions cut 0 bases from V and 0 bases from J, with 12 bases between. CDR3 length equals 16 residues. The CDR3 sequence: CASSVGWGPLNTEAFF. As DNA, the CDR3 is TGTGCCAGCAGCGTAGGATGGGGCCCGTTGAACACTGAAGCTTTCTTT.

This chain joins TRBV7-2 and TRBJ1-1; D may be TRBD1 (5 bases). The V and J ends lost 1 base and 8 bases respectively, with 17 bases between them. The germline V gene encodes CDR1 SGHTA and CDR2 FQGNSA. The CDR3 sequence is 15 residues long. CDR3 region: CASSLVAGRTDEAFF. CDR3 sequence (DNA): TGTGCCAGCAGCTTAGTCGCGGGACGGACCGACGAAGCTTTCTTT.

The CDR3 sequence is CSVGRDISYEQYF. Written as DNA, the CDR3 is TGCAGCGTTGGCCGGGACATTTCCTACGAGCAGTACTTC. The V and J genes are TRBV29-1 and TRBJ2-7; a possible D gene is TRBD1 (6 bases). With 4 bases removed from V and 1 base from J, the gap between germline ends came to 11 bases. The CDR3 covers 13 residues. Germline V gene sequence: CDR1 SQVTM, CDR2 ANQGSEA.

This sequence joins TRBV13 and TRBJ1-2; 7 nucleotides line up with TRBD1. The CDR3 loop spans 17 amino acids. Germline V CDR1 and CDR2: PRHDT, FYEKMQ (reference sequence). The ends lost 5 bases at V and 2 bases at J; junction bases unmatched: 14. The CDR3 reads CASSAGQRDRVNYGYTF. The DNA of the CDR3 is TGTGCCAGCAGCGCCGGGCAGAGAGACAGGGTCAACTATGGCTACACCTTC.

The rearrangement links TRBV5-4 to TRBJ1-1, with 8 bases matching TRBD1. The V gene's germline CDR1 is SGHNT and CDR2 YYREEE (reference sequence). The CDR3 has 14 residues. V lost 4 bases and J lost 7; bases outside the gene matches: 9. This chain's CDR3 is CASSQPDRGREAFF. The CDR3 DNA reads as TGTGCCAGCAGCCAACCCGACAGGGGACGTGAAGCTTTCTTT. The full variable domain, completed using reference TRBV5-4 and TRBJ1-1, is ETGVTQSPTHLIKTRGQQVTLRCSSQSGHNTVSWYQQALGQGPQFIFQYYREEENGRGNFPPRFSGLQFPNYSSELNVNALELDDSALYLCASSQPDRGREAFFGQGTRLTVV.

In its sample, this clone was seen a few times. The rearrangement uses TRBV30 and TRBJ2-6; the D is unclear. Germline loops: CDR1 GTSNPN, CDR2 SVGIG (reference sequence). This CDR3 is built from 13 residues. Trimming shortened V by 2 bases and J by 0 bases, and 2 bases separated the two germline ends. The CDR3 bases are TGTGCCTGGAGTCACTCTGGGGCCAACGTCCTGACTTTC. Translation: CAWSHSGANVLTF. Complete variable domain (other parts from reference TRBV30 and TRBJ2-6): SQTIHQWPATLVQPVGSPLSLECTVEGTSNPNLYWYRQAAGRGLQLLFYSVGIGQISSEVPQNLSASRPQDRQFILSSKKLLLSDSGFYLCAWSHSGANVLTFGAGSRLTVL.

This chain links TRBV18 with TRBJ1-1; no clear D. V lost 6 bases and J 0 bases, leaving 8 bases between the germline ends. This CDR3 has 13 residues. The germline V gene encodes CDR1 KGHSH and CDR2 LQKENI. The CDR3 nucleotides are TGTGCCAGCTCCGAGGTTTTGAACACTGAAGCTTTCTTT. Residues: CASSEVLNTEAFF. Using reference TRBV18 and TRBJ1-1 for the parts outside the CDR3, the full variable domain is NAGVMQNPRHLVRRRGQEARLRCSPMKGHSHVYWYRQLPEEGLKFMVYLQKENIIDESGMPKERFSAEFPKEGPSILRIQQVVRGDSAAYFCASSEVLNTEAFFGQGTRLTVV.

The chain couples TRBV9 to TRBJ2-1; 9 nucleotides align to TRBD1. The CDR3 covers 14 residues. CDR1 SGDLS and CDR2 YYNGEE come from the germline V gene. J gave up 9 bases and V 2 bases, and 6 bases lay outside the gene matches. The CDR3 region has the DNA TGTGCCAGCAGCGTTGGGGACAGGGAGGCTGAGCAGTTCTTC. This translates into CASSVGDREAEQFF.

The chain joins TRBV30 to TRBJ1-5, with 8 nucleotides matching TRBD1. There are 15 residues in the CDR3. Germline values: CDR1 GTSNPN, CDR2 SVGIG (reference sequence). The J segment lost 4 bases and the V segment lost 1 base, leaving 6 bases of the junction unmatched. CDR3 bases: TGTGCCTGGAGTGAAGACAGGGGATTGAATCAGCCCCAGCATTTT. Translated: CAWSEDRGLNQPQHF.

The V call is TRBV3-1 (or the pseudogene TRBV3-2), the J call TRBJ2-3; the D gene is possibly TRBD2 (6 bases). Germline values: CDR1 LGHDT, CDR2 YNNKEL (reference sequence). The CDR3 has 14 amino acids. Trimming shortened V by 7 bases and J by 2 bases, and 13 bases separated the two germline ends. CDR3 loop: CASTVRDSTDTQYF. In DNA, the CDR3 is TGTGCCAGCACCGTTCGGGACTCCACAGATACGCAGTATTTT.

This clone occurred a few times. This chain connects TRBV7-2 to TRBJ2-2; 7 bases are a match to TRBD2. The germline V gene has CDR1 SGHTA and CDR2 FQGNSA. V lost 3 bases and J lost 4; bases outside the gene matches: 5. There are 15 residues in the CDR3. CDR3 DNA sequence: TGTGCCAGCAGCTTGACGGGGGAGGGCACCGGGGAGCTGTTTTTT. It codes for CASSLTGEGTGELFF.

The chain joins TRBV6-5 to TRBJ1-6, with D perhaps TRBD1 (5 bases). V shed 8 bases and J shed 9 bases, with 14 bases lying between them. The CDR3 has 13 residues. Germline CDR1 reads MNHEY; CDR2 reads SVGAGI. As DNA, the CDR3 is TGTGCCAGCGACCCGCAGGGTGGTTCACCCCTCCACTTT. Amino acid sequence: CASDPQGGSPLHF.

Here the CDR3 DNA reads TGCGCCAGCAGCCAGCGGGGGGGCGTGGATACGCAGTATTTT. This translates into CASSQRGGVDTQYF. V and J are TRBV5-1 and TRBJ2-3; TRBD2 agrees at 10 bases. The CDR3 runs to 14 residues. Germline CDR1 and CDR2: SGHRS and YFSETQ. V was clipped by 4 bases and J by 6 bases; unmatched bases: 5.

As regards this clone: The germline gene is not matched at one end of the junction; a read error may be the cause. V usage is TRBV2 and J usage is TRBJ1-1, with D unclear. The CDR3 covers 14 residues. Germline V gene data show CDR1 as SNHLY and CDR2 as FYNNEI. Here the CDR3 DNA reads TGTGCCAGCAGCAGGCAGGTCCAGAACGCTGAAGCTTTCTTT. It yields the protein CASSRQVQNAEAFF.

This clone appeared once. The chain joins TRBV27 to TRBJ1-1; 10 bases are shared with TRBD1. The CDR3 has 15 amino acids. J gave up 2 bases and V 2 bases, and 2 bases lay outside the gene matches. From germline, CDR1 is MNHEY and CDR2 SMNVEV (reference sequence). The CDR3 region is CASSLRTGGNTEAFF. In nucleotides, the CDR3 is TGTGCCAGCAGTTTACGGACAGGGGGAAACACTGAAGCTTTCTTT.

V and J are TRBV30 and TRBJ2-3, with D maybe TRBD2 (5 bases). The V and J ends lost 3 bases and 4 bases respectively, with 8 bases between them. Germline assignment: CDR1 GTSNPN and CDR2 SVGIG (reference sequence). The CDR3 runs 12 residues. CDR3 sequence (DNA): TGTGCCTGGAGCAAGAGGGCAGATACGCAGTATTTT. Translation gives CAWSKRADTQYF.

J is TRBJ2-2 and V is TRBV6-2 or TRBV6-3; D call uncertain. With 2 bases removed from V and 8 bases from J, the gap between germline ends came to 12 bases. CDR3 length: 14 residues. CDR1 and CDR2 from the germline V gene are MNHEY and SVGEGT. The CDR3 DNA follows: TGTGCCAGCAGTTACGGAGTGTTGATGGGGGAGCTGTTTTTT. It specifies CASSYGVLMGELFF.

This clone was found once. The V call is TRBV5-6, the J call TRBJ1-5; 8 bases map to TRBD1. The CDR3 loop spans 14 amino acids. Germline V gene data show CDR1 as SGHDT and CDR2 as YYEEEE. Trimming removed 4 bases from V and 4 bases from J; junction bases left unmatched: 4. The CDR3 loop reads CASSLRTGNQPQHF. CDR3 in DNA: TGTGCCAGCAGCCTCAGGACAGGGAATCAGCCCCAGCATTTT.

V gene TRBV18 combines with J gene TRBJ2-1, with 9 bases fitting TRBD1. The V gene's germline CDR1 is KGHSH and CDR2 LQKENI. Trimming cost V 6 bases and J 8 bases; bases outside gene matches: 11. This CDR3 is built from 15 residues. For the CDR3, the DNA is TGTGCCAGCTCCAAAACACAGGGGGCAGGGGATGAGCAGTTCTTC. Encoded protein: CASSKTQGAGDEQFF.

The genes are TRBV4-2 and TRBJ2-2; 7 nucleotides line up with TRBD2. J gave up 7 bases and V 0 bases, and 8 bases lay outside the gene matches. The germline V gene has CDR1 LGHNA and CDR2 YNFKEQ. This CDR3 contains 16 residues. The CDR3 spells CASSQDSRGIIGELFF. CDR3 bases: TGTGCCAGCAGCCAAGACTCGCGGGGGATAATCGGGGAGCTGTTTTTT.